The clone carrying this TCR beta chain appeared once. The data derive from a study of blood T cell repertoires in COVID-19. Assay used: immunoSEQ multiplex PCR; TCRdb lists only in-frame clones, some missing. The sample lists 150,000 to 200,000 clones; around nine tenths were seen once. This CDR3 region has 14 residues. V gave up 2 bases and J gave up 5 bases, with 9 bases separating them. CDR1 WNHNN and CDR2 SYGVQD come from the germline V gene (reference sequence). This sequence originates from a man between 65 and 85 years old with active or convalescent COVID-19. The V call is TRBV10-1, the J call TRBJ2-2, with D maybe TRBD1 (6 bases). The sequencing input was peripheral blood. CDR3 in amino acids: CASSEVRGTGELFF. CDR3 nucleotide sequence: TGCGCCAGCAGTGAGGTCAGGGGAACCGGGGAGCTGTTTTTT.